This T cell receptor beta chain was identified in a study of response to subunit inactivated influenza vaccine (dated by TCRdb to between 2017 and 2018). Background for the entire study: To follow how T cells responded to a trivalent subunit inactivated influenza vaccine, the researchers relied on deep quantitative profiling of the T cell receptor repertoire. The investigation overall reported the following: According to the authors, only a limited number of new T cells may be recruited by each seasonal influenza vaccination.

CDR1 and CDR2, looked up from the germline V gene (reference sequence), are DFQATT and SNEGSKA. The CDR3 covers 17 residues, taking in both the cysteine and the phenylalanine. This entry keeps only the CDR3 DNA: 51 bases, framed from base 1. Cut back by 4 bases and 3 bases, the V and J ends lie 22 bases apart. This clonotype was observed a handful of times. There is no known antigen for this receptor. Qualities for individual bases were not recorded, and no much larger clone is one base off. The library was made by RT-PCR. Sequencing took place on an Illumina HiSeq 2500. TCRdb reanalyzed the raw reads on its own, using fastp at Q25 for trimming and MiXCR for clone calling, and kept in-frame beta chains. Here each entry gathers all rows of one CDR3 protein and keeps the most common genes and DNA. This sample lists 450,000 to 700,000 distinct CDR3 sequences; about 15% were detected once. The ten largest account for over 8.5% of the sample.

This TCR derives from a man aged 45-65 years who received an inactivated influenza vaccine. Donor details come from another sample of the same person, matched by shared clones. The V gene is TRBV20-1 and the J gene is TRBJ1-5; there is no confident call for the D gene. The specimen was PBMCs from blood, collected about 12 days after vaccination. Here the CDR3 is given as CSANGDFSDLNNQPQHF. The nucleotide sequence is given as TGCAGTGCTAACGGAGATTTTTCAGACCTGAACAATCAGCCCCAGCATTTT.